These 12 T cell receptor beta chains were sequenced from one sample in a study of blood T cell repertoires in COVID-19 (dated by TCRdb to about 2020). Library preparation used the immunoSEQ multiplex PCR assay. As stored in TCRdb, this immuneACCESS dataset retains in-frame rearrangements with V and J assigned. A fraction of the clones does not appear; measured against another copy, unresolved V genes explain less than half of the discrepancy, and the remainder lacks a known reason. This sample holds under 55,000 clones; about 90% were observed only once. The ten largest make up 2% to 2.5% of the sample. The sample consisted of peripheral blood. Receptors were obtained from an elderly woman with COVID-19, enrolled during active disease.

This clone is medium-sized. The chain has TRBV5-1 and TRBJ2-1; 11 bases line up with TRBD2. Germline loops: CDR1 SGHRS, CDR2 YFSETQ. The CDR3 covers 17 residues. The ends lost 1 base at V and 1 base at J; junction bases unmatched: 4. The CDR3 DNA reads as TGCGCCAGCAGCTTGATAGCGGGAGGGGGGTCCTACAATGAGCAGTTCTTC. As protein: CASSLIAGGGSYNEQFF.

The chain has TRBV28 and TRBJ1-5, with D possibly matching TRBD1 (5 bases). V was pared by 9 bases and J by 4 bases, with 13 bases between. CDR3 length equals 13 residues. Germline V gene data show CDR1 as MDHEN and CDR2 as SYDVKM. This chain's CDR3 is CASLTVWNQPQHF. In DNA form, the CDR3 reads TGTGCCAGTTTGACAGTGTGGAATCAGCCCCAGCATTTT.

V is TRBV6-5 and J is TRBJ1-2, with 8 bases that match TRBD1. V dropped 2 bases and J dropped 7; count of bases not matched to a gene: 6. The CDR3 contains 14 residues. Per the germline V gene, CDR1 is MNHEY and CDR2 is SVGAGI. The CDR3 region has the DNA TGTGCCAGCAGTTACACTGGACAGGGAGGTGGCTACACCTTC. Its protein product is CASSYTGQGGGYTF.

The V gene is TRBV28, the J gene TRBJ1-5; TRBD1 agrees at 9 bases. V shed 8 bases and J 1 base; nucleotides not matched to a gene: 6. CDR1 is MDHEN, CDR2 SYDVKM, per germline. The CDR3 has 15 amino acids. In DNA, the CDR3 is TGTGCCAGCCGACGGGACAGGGTGAGCAATCAGCCCCAGCATTTT. Translating it yields CASRRDRVSNQPQHF.

The V and J genes are TRBV25-1 and TRBJ2-5; tentative D call: TRBD1 (6 bases). Deletions cut 4 bases from V and 4 bases from J, with 16 bases between. The CDR3 runs to 15 residues. Germline CDR1 MGHDK, CDR2 SYGVNS. The CDR3 region has the DNA TGTGCCAGCAGTGGTACAGGGTCGAGGAGAGAGACCCAGTACTTC. This gives the protein CASSGTGSRRETQYF.

This chain joins TRBV7-2 and TRBJ2-3; D is unresolved. Germline V gene data show CDR1 as SGHTA and CDR2 as FQGNSA. The CDR3 spans 14 residues. V lost 1 base, J lost 0 bases, and 5 bases lay in between. The CDR3 loop reads CASSLGPSTDTQYF. The CDR3 DNA reads TGTGCCAGCAGCTTAGGGCCTAGCACAGATACGCAGTATTTT.

The rearrangement joins TRBV7-2 to TRBJ1-1; D not certain. The CDR3 has 12 residues. The ends were cut back, 10 bases at V and 11 bases at J, with 20 bases in the middle. Germline CDR1 is SGHTA and CDR2 is FQGNSA. CDR3 nucleotide sequence: TGTGCCACCGGCCATAGGCGGAATTGGGCTTTCTTT. Translated: CATGHRRNWAFF. The full variable domain, its missing parts supplied by reference TRBV7-2 and TRBJ1-1, is GAGVSQSPSNKVTEKGKDVELRCDPISGHTALYWYRQSLGQGLEFLIYFQGNSAPDKSGLPSDRFSAERTGGSVSTLTIQRTQQEDSAVYLCATGHRRNWAFFGQGTRLTVV.

The chain carries TRBV30 and TRBJ2-3; D is unclear. The CDR3 sequence is 14 residues long. Trimming shortened V by 1 base and J by 1 base, and 9 bases separated the two germline ends. CDR1 GTSNPN and CDR2 SVGIG come from the germline V gene (reference sequence). This CDR3 reads CAWSELQRTDTQYF. CDR3 nucleotide sequence: TGTGCCTGGAGTGAGCTACAGCGCACAGATACGCAGTATTTT.

This chain uses TRBV2 with TRBJ2-1; 10 bases fit TRBD2. Per the germline V gene, CDR1 is SNHLY and CDR2 is FYNNEI. This CDR3 has 17 amino acids. Losses at the gene ends were 6 bases for V and 2 bases for J; bases not matched to a gene: 10. This chain's CDR3 is CASRRLAGASTYNEQFF. The CDR3 coding sequence is TGTGCCAGCAGAAGACTAGCGGGCGCTTCAACCTACAATGAGCAGTTCTTC. The full variable domain, in which reference TRBV2 and TRBJ2-1 provide the parts outside the CDR3, is EPEVTQTPSHQVTQMGQEVILRCVPISNHLYFYWYRQILGQKVEFLVSFYNNEISEKSEIFDDQFSVERPDGSNFTLKIRSTKLEDSAMYFCASRRLAGASTYNEQFFGPGTRLTVL.

In its sample, this clone was seen a few times. This chain joins TRBV6-6 and TRBJ1-1; no definite D call. Germline-derived CDR1 and CDR2 are MNHNY and SVGAGI (reference sequence). V lost 6 bases, J lost 3 bases, and 5 bases lay in between. CDR3 length: 11 residues. The DNA of the CDR3 is TGTGCCAGCAGGAGGGACACTGAAGCTTTCTTT. It encodes CASRRDTEAFF.

The chain uses TRBV19 and TRBJ2-6; possibly TRBD1 for D (6 bases). Germline V lookup: CDR1 LNHDA, CDR2 SQIVND (reference sequence). The CDR3 runs to 17 residues. Trimming removed 2 bases from V and 2 bases from J, with 13 bases in between. Here the CDR3 DNA reads TGTGCCAGTAGTATATACAGGGTTAGGGCTGGGGCCAACGTCCTGACTTTC. Protein product: CASSIYRVRAGANVLTF.

The CDR3 DNA reads as TGTGCCAGCAGCTTGGCCGGGAGGGATGGAAACACCATATATTTT. As protein: CASSLAGRDGNTIYF. This chain uses TRBV5-6 with TRBJ1-3; D is ambiguous. The CDR3 extends over 15 amino acids. V lost 0 bases to trimming and J lost 3 bases, with 10 bases between them. CDR1 is SGHDT and CDR2 is YYEEEE in the germline V gene. Supplemented by reference TRBV5-6 and TRBJ1-3, the full variable domain reads DAGVTQSPTHLIKTRGQQVTLRCSPKSGHDTVSWYQQALGQGPQFIFQYYEEEERQRGNFPDRFSGHQFPNYSSELNVNALLLGDSALYLCASSLAGRDGNTIYFGEGSWLTVV.